This entry lists 3 T cell receptor beta chains sequenced from one sample in a study of blood T cell repertoires in COVID-19 (dated by TCRdb to 2020 to 2021). Library preparation employed the immunoSEQ multiplex PCR assay. TCRdb obtained this table from immuneACCESS and retained in-frame rearrangements with V and J assigned. These tables miss some clones; where compared with another copy, unresolved V genes account for less than half of the shortfall, and the remainder is unexplained. The sample table holds 95,000 to 100,000 clones, of which roughly 85% were seen once. 1.5% to 2% of the sample lies in the top ten. Sequences were obtained from peripheral blood. The receptor set was obtained from a woman in her 70s with active or convalescent COVID-19.

This clone appeared a few times. The chain is built from TRBV7-9 and TRBJ2-7; 7 nucleotides agree with TRBD2. CDR1 is SEHNR, CDR2 FQNEAQ, per germline (reference sequence). The CDR3 length is 14 residues. The J segment lost 4 bases and the V segment lost 3 bases, leaving 6 bases of the junction unmatched. CDR3 loop: CASSFEGGRYEQYF. In DNA form, the CDR3 reads TGTGCCAGCAGCTTCGAGGGAGGGAGGTACGAGCAGTACTTC. The entire variable domain, with the rest obtained from reference TRBV7-9 and TRBJ2-7, is as follows: DTGVSQNPRHKITKRGQNVTFRCDPISEHNRLYWYRQTLGQGPEFLTYFQNEAQLEKSRLLSDRFSAERPKGSFSTLEIQRTEQGDSAMYLCASSFEGGRYEQYFGPGTRLTVT.

This chain links TRBV29-1 with TRBJ2-7; D is ambiguous. The CDR3 sequence is 14 residues long. Trimming cost V 3 bases and J 0 bases, with 12 bases left between them. CDR1 is SQVTM, CDR2 ANQGSEA, per germline. For the CDR3, the DNA is TGCAGCGTTGACACCGGAAGAGGCTCCTACGAGCAGTACTTC. Translation: CSVDTGRGSYEQYF.

This clone was counted between two and nine times. The chain is built from TRBV15 and TRBJ1-5; the D gene is possibly TRBD1 (6 bases). The germline V gene has CDR1 LNHNV and CDR2 YYDKDF (reference sequence). V lost 4 bases to trimming and J lost 0 bases, with 13 bases between them. CDR3 length: 16 residues. The CDR3 reads CATSTQTGFSNQPQHF. The CDR3 nucleotides read TGTGCCACCAGCACCCAGACAGGTTTTAGCAATCAGCCCCAGCATTTT. The variable domain in full, with the rest retrieved from reference TRBV15 and TRBJ1-5, is DAMVIQNPRYQVTQFGKPVTLSCSQTLNHNVMYWYQQKSSQAPKLLFHYYDKDFNNEADTPDNFQSRRPNTSFCFLDIRSPGLGDTAMYLCATSTQTGFSNQPQHFGDGTRLSIL.